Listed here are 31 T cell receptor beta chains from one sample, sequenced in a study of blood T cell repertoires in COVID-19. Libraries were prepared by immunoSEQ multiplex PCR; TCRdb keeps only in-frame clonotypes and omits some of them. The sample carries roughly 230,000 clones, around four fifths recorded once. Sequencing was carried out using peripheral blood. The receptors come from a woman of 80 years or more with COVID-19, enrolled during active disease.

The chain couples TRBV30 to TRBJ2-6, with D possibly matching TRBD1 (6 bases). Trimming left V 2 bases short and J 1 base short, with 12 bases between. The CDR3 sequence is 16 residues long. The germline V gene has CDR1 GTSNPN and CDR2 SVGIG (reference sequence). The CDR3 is CAWSPRGPSGANVLTF. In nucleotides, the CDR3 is TGTGCCTGGAGTCCCAGGGGCCCATCTGGGGCCAACGTCCTGACTTTC.

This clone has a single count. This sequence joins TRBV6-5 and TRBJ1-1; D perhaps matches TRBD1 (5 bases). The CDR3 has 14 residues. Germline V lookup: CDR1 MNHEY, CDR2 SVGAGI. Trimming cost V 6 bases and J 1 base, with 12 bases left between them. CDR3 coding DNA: TGTGCCAGCAGGGTAGGGGTCCCGAACACTGAAGCTTTCTTT. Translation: CASRVGVPNTEAFF.

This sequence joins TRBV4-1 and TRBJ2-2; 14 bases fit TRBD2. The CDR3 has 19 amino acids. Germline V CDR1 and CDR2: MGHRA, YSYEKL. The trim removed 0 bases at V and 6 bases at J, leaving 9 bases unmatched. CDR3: CASSQDSRLAGGPPGELFF. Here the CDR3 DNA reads TGCGCCAGCAGCCAAGATTCCCGACTAGCGGGGGGGCCCCCCGGGGAGCTGTTTTTT.

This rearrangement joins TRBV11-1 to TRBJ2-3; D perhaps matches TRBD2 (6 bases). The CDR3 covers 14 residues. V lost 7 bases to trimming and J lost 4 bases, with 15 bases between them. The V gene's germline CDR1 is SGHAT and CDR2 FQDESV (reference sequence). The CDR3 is CASNWDSPSDTQYF. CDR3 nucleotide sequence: TGTGCCAGCAATTGGGACTCCCCATCAGATACGCAGTATTTT.

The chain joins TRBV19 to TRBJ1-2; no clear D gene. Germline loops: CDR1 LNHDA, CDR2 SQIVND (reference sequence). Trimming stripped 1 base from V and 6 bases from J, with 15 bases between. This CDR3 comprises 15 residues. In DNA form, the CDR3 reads TGTGCCAGTAGTATAGTCTCGGGGAGTGCGGATGGCTACACCTTC. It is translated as CASSIVSGSADGYTF. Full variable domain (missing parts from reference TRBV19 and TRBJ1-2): DGGITQSPKYLFRKEGQNVTLSCEQNLNHDAMYWYRQDPGQGLRLIYYSQIVNDFQKGDIAEGYSVSREKKESFPLTVTSAQKNPTAFYLCASSIVSGSADGYTFGSGTRLTVV.

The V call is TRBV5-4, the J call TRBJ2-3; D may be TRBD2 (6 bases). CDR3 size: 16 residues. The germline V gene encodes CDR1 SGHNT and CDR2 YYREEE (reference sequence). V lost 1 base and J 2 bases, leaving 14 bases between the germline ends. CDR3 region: CASSLYLAANTDTQYF. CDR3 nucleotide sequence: TGTGCCAGCAGCTTGTACTTAGCGGCCAACACAGATACGCAGTATTTT.

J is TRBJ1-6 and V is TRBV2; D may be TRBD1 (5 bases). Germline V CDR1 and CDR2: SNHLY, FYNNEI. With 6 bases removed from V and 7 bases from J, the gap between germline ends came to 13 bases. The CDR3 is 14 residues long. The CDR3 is CASRAQVGNSPLHF. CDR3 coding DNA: TGTGCCAGCAGGGCACAGGTAGGGAATTCACCCCTCCACTTT.

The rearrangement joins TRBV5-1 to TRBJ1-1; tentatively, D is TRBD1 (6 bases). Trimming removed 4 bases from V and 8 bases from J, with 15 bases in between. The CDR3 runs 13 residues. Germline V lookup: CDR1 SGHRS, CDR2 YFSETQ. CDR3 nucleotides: TGCGCCAGCAGCCTGGGGGGCACAGGGGAAGCTTTCTTT. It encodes CASSLGGTGEAFF.

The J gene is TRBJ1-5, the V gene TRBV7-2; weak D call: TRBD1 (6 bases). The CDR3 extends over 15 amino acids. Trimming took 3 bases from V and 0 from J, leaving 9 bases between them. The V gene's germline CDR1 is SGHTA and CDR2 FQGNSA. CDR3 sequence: CASSFGTNSNQPQHF. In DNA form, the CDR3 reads TGTGCCAGCAGCTTTGGGACAAATAGCAATCAGCCCCAGCATTTT.

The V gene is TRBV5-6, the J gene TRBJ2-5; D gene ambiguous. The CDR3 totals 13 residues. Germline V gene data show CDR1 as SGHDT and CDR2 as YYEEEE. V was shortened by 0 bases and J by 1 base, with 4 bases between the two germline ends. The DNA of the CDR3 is TGTGCCAGCAGCTTGGCCTCCCAAGAGACCCAGTACTTC. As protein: CASSLASQETQYF.

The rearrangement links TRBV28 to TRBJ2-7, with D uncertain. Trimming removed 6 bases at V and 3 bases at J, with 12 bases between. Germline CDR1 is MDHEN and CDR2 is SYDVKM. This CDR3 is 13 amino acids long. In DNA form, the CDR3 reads TGTGCCAGCAGCTTCACTTCGGGCTACGAGCAGTACTTC. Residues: CASSFTSGYEQYF.

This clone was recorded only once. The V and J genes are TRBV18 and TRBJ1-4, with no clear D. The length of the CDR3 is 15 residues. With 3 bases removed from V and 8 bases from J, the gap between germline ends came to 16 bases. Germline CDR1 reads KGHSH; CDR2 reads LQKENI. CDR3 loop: CASSPATPKGEKLFF. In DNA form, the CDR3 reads TGTGCCAGCTCACCGGCGACACCAAAAGGCGAAAAACTGTTTTTT.

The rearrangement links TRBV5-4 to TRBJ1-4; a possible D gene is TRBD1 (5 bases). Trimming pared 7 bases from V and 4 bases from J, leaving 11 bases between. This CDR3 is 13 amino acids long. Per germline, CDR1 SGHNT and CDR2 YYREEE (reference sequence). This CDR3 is CASHAGINEKLFF. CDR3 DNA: TGTGCCAGCCACGCAGGGATTAATGAAAAACTGTTTTTT. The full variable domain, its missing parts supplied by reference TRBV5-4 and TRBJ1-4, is ETGVTQSPTHLIKTRGQQVTLRCSSQSGHNTVSWYQQALGQGPQFIFQYYREEENGRGNFPPRFSGLQFPNYSSELNVNALELDDSALYLCASHAGINEKLFFGSGTQLSVL.

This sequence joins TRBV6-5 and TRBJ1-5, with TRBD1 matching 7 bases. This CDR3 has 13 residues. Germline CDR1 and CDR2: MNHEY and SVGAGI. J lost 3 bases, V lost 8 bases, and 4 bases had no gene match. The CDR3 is CASATGVNQPQHF. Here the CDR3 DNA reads TGTGCCAGCGCAACAGGGGTCAATCAGCCCCAGCATTTT.

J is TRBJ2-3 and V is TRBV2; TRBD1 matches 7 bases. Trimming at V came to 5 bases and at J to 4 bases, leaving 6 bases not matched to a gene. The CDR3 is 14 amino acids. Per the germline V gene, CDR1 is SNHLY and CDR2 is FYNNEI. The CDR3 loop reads CASSTGAVADTQYF. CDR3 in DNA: TGTGCCAGCAGTACAGGGGCCGTAGCAGATACGCAGTATTTT.

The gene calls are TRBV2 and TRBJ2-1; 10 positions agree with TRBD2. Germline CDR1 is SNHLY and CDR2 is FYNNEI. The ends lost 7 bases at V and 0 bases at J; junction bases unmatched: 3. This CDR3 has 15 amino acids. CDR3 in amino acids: CASIGLADSYNEQFF. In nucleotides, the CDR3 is TGTGCCAGCATCGGACTAGCGGACTCCTACAATGAGCAGTTCTTC. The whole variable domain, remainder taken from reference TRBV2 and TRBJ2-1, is EPEVTQTPSHQVTQMGQEVILRCVPISNHLYFYWYRQILGQKVEFLVSFYNNEISEKSEIFDDQFSVERPDGSNFTLKIRSTKLEDSAMYFCASIGLADSYNEQFFGPGTRLTVL.

CDR3 loop: CASSPWDQGARDTQYF. CDR3 sequence (DNA): TGTGCCAGCAGCCCATGGGATCAGGGGGCGCGAGATACGCAGTATTTT. This chain links TRBV7-9 with TRBJ2-3; 8 nucleotides line up with TRBD1. The CDR3 is made up of 16 amino acids. Germline V lookup: CDR1 SEHNR, CDR2 FQNEAQ (reference sequence). With V trimmed by 5 bases and J by 5 bases, 12 bases remained unmatched.

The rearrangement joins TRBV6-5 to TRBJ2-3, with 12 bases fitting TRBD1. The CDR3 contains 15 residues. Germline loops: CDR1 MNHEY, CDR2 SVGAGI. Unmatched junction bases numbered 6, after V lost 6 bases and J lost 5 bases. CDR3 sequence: CASRRGQGAKDTQYF. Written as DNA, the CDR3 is TGTGCCAGCAGACGGGGACAGGGGGCGAAAGATACGCAGTATTTT.

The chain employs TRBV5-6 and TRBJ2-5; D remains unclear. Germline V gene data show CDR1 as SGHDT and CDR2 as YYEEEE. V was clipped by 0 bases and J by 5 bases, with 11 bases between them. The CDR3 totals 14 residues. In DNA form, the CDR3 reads TGTGCCAGCAGCTTGGAGCCGACTGGCGAGACCCAGTACTTC. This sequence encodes CASSLEPTGETQYF.

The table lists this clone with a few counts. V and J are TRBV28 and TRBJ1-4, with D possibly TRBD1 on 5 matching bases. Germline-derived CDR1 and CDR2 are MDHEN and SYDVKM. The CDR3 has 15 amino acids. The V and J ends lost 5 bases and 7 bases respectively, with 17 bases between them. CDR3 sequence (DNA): TGTGCCAGCAGTGGACGGGGGGGAGACGGTGAAAAACTGTTTTTT. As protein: CASSGRGGDGEKLFF.

CDR3 nucleotide sequence: TGTGCCAGCAGATTGACTAGCGGCGCAGATACGCAGTATTTT. This sequence encodes CASRLTSGADTQYF. The genes are TRBV2 and TRBJ2-3; 9 positions match TRBD2. The J segment lost 4 bases and the V segment lost 6 bases, leaving 5 bases of the junction unmatched. Germline values: CDR1 SNHLY, CDR2 FYNNEI. CDR3 length equals 14 residues.

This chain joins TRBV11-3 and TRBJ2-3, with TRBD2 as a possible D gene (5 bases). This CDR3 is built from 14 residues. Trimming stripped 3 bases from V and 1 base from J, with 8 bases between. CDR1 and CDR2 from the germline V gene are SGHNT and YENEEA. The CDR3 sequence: CASSFSGGTDTQYF. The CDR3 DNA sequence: TGTGCCAGCAGCTTTTCCGGGGGCACAGATACGCAGTATTTT.

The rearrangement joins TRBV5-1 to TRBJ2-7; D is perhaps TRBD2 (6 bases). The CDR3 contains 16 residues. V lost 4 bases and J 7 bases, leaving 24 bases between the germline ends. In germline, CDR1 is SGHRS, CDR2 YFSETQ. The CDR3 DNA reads TGCGCCAGCAGCAATCCTTTCTCGGGGGAGGTACGGGAGCAGTACTTC. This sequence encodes CASSNPFSGEVREQYF.

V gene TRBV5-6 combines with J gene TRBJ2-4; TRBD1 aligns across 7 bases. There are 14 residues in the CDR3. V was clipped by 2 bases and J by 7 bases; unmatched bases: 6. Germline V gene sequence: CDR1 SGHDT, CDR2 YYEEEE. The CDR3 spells CASSFTGAANIQYF. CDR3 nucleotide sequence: TGTGCCAGCAGCTTTACAGGGGCCGCCAACATTCAGTACTTC.

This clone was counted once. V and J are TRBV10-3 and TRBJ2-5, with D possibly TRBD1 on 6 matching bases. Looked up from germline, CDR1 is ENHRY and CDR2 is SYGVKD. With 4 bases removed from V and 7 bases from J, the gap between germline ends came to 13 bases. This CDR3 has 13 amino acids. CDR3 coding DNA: TGTGCCATCAGTGGGACCGGACAGATGACCCAGTACTTC. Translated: CAISGTGQMTQYF.

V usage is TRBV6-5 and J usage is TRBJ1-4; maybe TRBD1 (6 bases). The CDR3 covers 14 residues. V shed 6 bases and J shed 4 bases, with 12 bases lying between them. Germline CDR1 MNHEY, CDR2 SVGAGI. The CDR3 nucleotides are TGTGCCAGCAGACCGGACAGTCTTAATGAAAAACTGTTTTTT. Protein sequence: CASRPDSLNEKLFF.

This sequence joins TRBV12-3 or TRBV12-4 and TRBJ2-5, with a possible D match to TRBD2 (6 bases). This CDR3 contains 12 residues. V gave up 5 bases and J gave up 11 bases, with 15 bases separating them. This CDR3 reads CASSVTGDWQYF. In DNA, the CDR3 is TGTGCCAGCAGTGTTACGGGGGATTGGCAGTACTTC.

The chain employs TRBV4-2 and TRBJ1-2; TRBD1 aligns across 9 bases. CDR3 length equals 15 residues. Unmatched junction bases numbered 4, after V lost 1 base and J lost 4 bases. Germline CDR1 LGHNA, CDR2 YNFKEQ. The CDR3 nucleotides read TGTGCCAGCAGCCAAGGGACAGGGGACGGCTATGGCTACACCTTC. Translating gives CASSQGTGDGYGYTF.

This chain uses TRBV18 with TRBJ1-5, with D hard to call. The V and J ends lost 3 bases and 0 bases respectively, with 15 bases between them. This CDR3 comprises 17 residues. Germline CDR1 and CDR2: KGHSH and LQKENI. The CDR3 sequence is CASSPTVSGYSNQPQHF. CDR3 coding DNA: TGTGCCAGCTCACCGACCGTTTCGGGTTATAGCAATCAGCCCCAGCATTTT.

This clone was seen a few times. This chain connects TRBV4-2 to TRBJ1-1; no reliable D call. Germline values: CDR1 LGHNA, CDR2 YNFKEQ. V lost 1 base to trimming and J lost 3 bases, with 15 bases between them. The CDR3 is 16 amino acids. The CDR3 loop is CASSQGGGYMDTEAFF. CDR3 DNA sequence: TGTGCCAGCAGCCAAGGAGGAGGCTACATGGACACTGAAGCTTTCTTT.

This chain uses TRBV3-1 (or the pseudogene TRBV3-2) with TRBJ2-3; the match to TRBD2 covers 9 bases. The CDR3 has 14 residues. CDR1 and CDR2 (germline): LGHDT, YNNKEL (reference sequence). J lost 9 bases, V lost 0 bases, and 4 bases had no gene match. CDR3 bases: TGTGCCAGCAGCCAAGATAGCGGGGGACCGACGCAGTATTTT. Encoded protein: CASSQDSGGPTQYF.